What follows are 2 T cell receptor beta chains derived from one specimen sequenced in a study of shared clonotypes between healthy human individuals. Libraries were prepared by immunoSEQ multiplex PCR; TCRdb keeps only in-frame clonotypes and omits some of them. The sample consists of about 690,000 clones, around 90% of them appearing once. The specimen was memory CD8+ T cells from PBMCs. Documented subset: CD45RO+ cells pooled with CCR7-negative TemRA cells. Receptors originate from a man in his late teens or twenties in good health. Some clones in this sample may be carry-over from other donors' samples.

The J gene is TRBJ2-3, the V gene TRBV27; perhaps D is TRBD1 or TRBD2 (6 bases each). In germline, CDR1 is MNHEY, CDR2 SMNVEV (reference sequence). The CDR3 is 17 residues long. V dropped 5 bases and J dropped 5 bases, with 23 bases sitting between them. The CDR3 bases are TGTGCCAGCAGTCCATCTCTAGGGGGAGGCTTCGTAGATACGCAGTATTTT. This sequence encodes CASSPSLGGGFVDTQYF.

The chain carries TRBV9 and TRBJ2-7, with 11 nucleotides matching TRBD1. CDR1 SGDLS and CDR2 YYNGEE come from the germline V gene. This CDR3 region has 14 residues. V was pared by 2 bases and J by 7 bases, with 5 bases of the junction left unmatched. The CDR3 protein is CASSVGQGAWEQYF. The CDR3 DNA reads TGTGCCAGCAGCGTCGGACAGGGGGCGTGGGAGCAGTACTTC.